This TCR beta chain appears in the sequencing data of a study of blood T cell repertoires in COVID-19 (TCRdb year 2020). For the wider study: Samples from collaborators originated in the United States, Italy and Spain and spanned both the acute and convalescent phases of COVID-19. Nearly every sample came with metadata listing a de-identified subject ID, COVID-19 status, age in years and sex. A freely available public database, intended as a resource for researchers studying the immune response to SARS-CoV-2, is where the repertoires were released. The samples were drawn from two sources: the first 160 participants of the ongoing ImmuneRACE study, and 1,200 or so subjects contributed by 6 global collaborators. Where available, HLA class I and class II types were obtained from metadata supplied by the sample provider rather than from assay-based typing. The prospective study material was composed of cDNA or gDNA derived from T cells, B-cell-depleted T cells, or PBMCs. The dataset comprised deeply sampled blood TCRbeta repertoires from subjects exposed to, actively infected with, or recovered from COVID-19. Results and caveats for the whole study, not just this receptor: How much clinical and demographic metadata was included differed by source and by participant, and the metadata was provided uncurated.

TCRbeta CDR3 regions were amplified from genomic DNA using the immunoSEQ Assay, a bias-controlled multiplex PCR. In the authors' own workflow: The number of nucleated cells in each sample was estimated from the amplification of reference gene primers within the assay. To quantify the absolute abundance of each unique TCRbeta CDR3 rearrangement, sequence reads were collapsed and filtered. For each sample, productive Simpson clonality was calculated as the square root of Simpson's diversity index over productive rearrangements. Imported from immuneACCESS, the table was reduced by TCRdb to in-frame sequences with V and J called. These copies leave out some clones; in studies compared against another copy, an unresolved V gene accounts for under half, and the cause of the remainder is not known. V and J calls and clone size are given by that table; D and trimming were obtained from the DNA. In this sample the table shows roughly 100,000 clones, 84% of which occur a single time. Clones ranked in the top ten supply 3.5% to 5.5% of the sample.

Whole blood was collected in K2EDTA tubes by collaborating institutions according to the institutions' own protocols. For TCRbeta analysis, collaborator samples were shipped as frozen whole blood, as isolated PBMCs, or as DNA extracted from either sample type. Comments on this clone: The antigen it recognizes is unknown. There are no base qualities to consult, and no much larger clone falls within one base.

From the cysteine up to the phenylalanine, the CDR3 has a length of 20 residues. The read is trimmed to its CDR3 DNA, 60 bases read in frame from base 1. After removal of 0 bases from V and 0 bases from J, the junction retains 12 bases not matched to a gene. CDR1 and CDR2 are drawn from the germline V gene (reference sequence): LGHDT, YNNKEL. This receptor was identified in a human donor in a cohort sampled during active COVID-19. Sequenced material: peripheral blood. The chain links TRBV3-1 (or the pseudogene TRBV3-2) with TRBJ1-4, with 8 bases in between that match TRBD1. In nucleotides, the sequence is TGTGCCAGCAGCCAAGAGGGAGGTCAGGGACAGGTGCCAACTAATGAAAAACTGTTTTTT. Translation gives CASSQEGGQGQVPTNEKLFF.